A selection of T cell receptor beta chains follows, all from one sample in a study of shared clonotypes between healthy human individuals. Generated by immunoSEQ multiplex PCR, the TCRdb table keeps only in-frame clones and is missing some. The repertoire consists of around 2,000,000 clones, with roughly 95% occurring once and the leading ten covering roughly 1.1%. Sequencing was performed on naive CD8+ T cells sorted from blood. These TCRs come from a man between 18 and 35 years old in good health. Each CDR3 is given with its conserved first and last residue. A D gene is named only where the DNA matches it firmly. The size entry is marked missing in some rows and otherwise reads once, few, many or a size class.

v_gene	j_gene	d_gene	abundance	CDR3nt	CDR3aa
TRBV5-4	TRBJ1-1	TRBD1	-	TGTGCCAGCAGCCGGACAGGGGAAACTGAAGCTTTCTTT	CASSRTGETEAFF
TRBV11-2	TRBJ1-2	TRBD1	-	TGTGCCAGCAGCTTAGAAGAGGGGGCGGATGGCTACACCTTC	CASSLEEGADGYTF
TRBV30	TRBJ2-7	-	-	TGTGCCTGGAGTGAGGGTCAGGGAGCCTACGAGCAGTACTTC	CAWSEGQGAYEQYF
TRBV10-3	TRBJ2-1	TRBD2	-	TGTGCCATCAGTCTCTCGCGGGGGGAAAATGAGCAGTTCTTC	CAISLSRGENEQFF
TRBV28	TRBJ1-5	TRBD1	-	TGTGCCAGCAGTTCCGAGTACAGGGGGCAGCAGCCCCAGCATTTT	CASSSEYRGQQPQHF
TRBV30	TRBJ1-1	-	-	TGTGCCTGGACCGAACTGGGGCACACTGAAGCTTTCTTT	CAWTELGHTEAFF
TRBV6-5	TRBJ2-1	TRBD1	-	TGTGCCAGCAGTTACTCGGCGGGACAGGTCTACAATGAGCAGTTCTTC	CASSYSAGQVYNEQFF
TRBV19	TRBJ2-7	-	-	TGTGCCAGTAGAGGACTGGAAGGTTACGAGCAGTACTTC	CASRGLEGYEQYF
TRBV11-2	TRBJ1-1	-	-	TGTGCCAGCAGCTTAGAGGGTTTCGACACTGAAGCTTTCTTT	CASSLEGFDTEAFF
TRBV2	TRBJ1-1	-	-	TGTGCCAGCAGTGATGAGTCACCCCTTGGAGCTTTCTTT	CASSDESPLGAFF
TRBV25-1	TRBJ2-7	TRBD2	once	TGTGCCAGCAGTTACGGACTAGCGTCGTCCTACGAGCAGTACTTC	CASSYGLASSYEQYF
TRBV19	TRBJ2-1	-	-	TGTGCCAGTAGTATAGTCCCTGGGGCGGCCTCCTACAATGAGCAGTTCTTC	CASSIVPGAASYNEQFF
TRBV2	TRBJ2-7	TRBD1	-	TGTGCCAGCAGTGCGTGGACAGGGGACTACGAGCAGTACTTC	CASSAWTGDYEQYF
TRBV13	TRBJ2-7	TRBD1	-	TGTGCCAGCGGGGGACAGGGGCTGAACTCCTACGAGCAGTACTTC	CASGGQGLNSYEQYF
TRBV6-1	TRBJ2-1	TRBD1	-	TGTGCCAGCAGTGACAGGACAGGGGTGCCCAATGAGCAGTTCTTC	CASSDRTGVPNEQFF
TRBV13	TRBJ2-5	-	-	TGTGCCAGCAGCCTTAAACAACCGGAAGAGACCCAGTACTTC	CASSLKQPEETQYF
TRBV28	TRBJ2-2	-	once	TGTGCCACCAATTTACGAGGGCACACCGGGGAGCTGTTTTTT	CATNLRGHTGELFF
TRBV19	TRBJ2-7	TRBD2	-	TGTGCCAGTAGTATAGCGGGAGGGCGTTACGAGCAGTACTTC	CASSIAGGRYEQYF
TRBV30	TRBJ2-3	-	-	TGTGCCTGCGGGGTTGTCGATACGCAGTATTTT	CACGVVDTQYF
TRBV27	TRBJ2-1	-	-	TGTGCCAGCTCCCACTGGGGTGACTACAATGAGCAGTTCTTC	CASSHWGDYNEQFF
TRBV7-8	TRBJ2-2	TRBD2	-	TGTGCCAGCAGCTTATCGGGGGGGACCGGGGAGCTGTTTTTT	CASSLSGGTGELFF
TRBV10-1	TRBJ2-1	TRBD2	-	TGCGCCAGCAGTGACCTAGCGGGCCATGAGCAGTTCTTC	CASSDLAGHEQFF
TRBV7-9	TRBJ2-7	TRBD2	-	TGTGCCAGCAGCGCCGGACTAGCGGGAGTCTACGAGCAGTACTTC	CASSAGLAGVYEQYF
TRBV11-2	TRBJ2-7	-	-	TGTGCCAGCAGCTCCCCCGGGGACGAAATCTACGCCTACGAGCAGTACTTC	CASSSPGDEIYAYEQYF
TRBV5-4	TRBJ2-2	TRBD2	-	TGTGCCAGCACCACGGGACTAGCGGGGGAGCTGTTTTTT	CASTTGLAGELFF
TRBV6-5	TRBJ1-2	-	-	TGTGCCAGCAGTAAGGATACAGGGTCCTATGGCTACACCTTC	CASSKDTGSYGYTF
TRBV30	TRBJ2-7	-	-	TGTGCCTGGAGTGTTCTCGTGGCAGCCCCTTCCTACGAGCAGTACTTC	CAWSVLVAAPSYEQYF
TRBV5-1	TRBJ2-7	-	-	TGCGCCAGCAGCCAGGGGGGACAACGATACTCCTACGAGCAGTACTTC	CASSQGGQRYSYEQYF